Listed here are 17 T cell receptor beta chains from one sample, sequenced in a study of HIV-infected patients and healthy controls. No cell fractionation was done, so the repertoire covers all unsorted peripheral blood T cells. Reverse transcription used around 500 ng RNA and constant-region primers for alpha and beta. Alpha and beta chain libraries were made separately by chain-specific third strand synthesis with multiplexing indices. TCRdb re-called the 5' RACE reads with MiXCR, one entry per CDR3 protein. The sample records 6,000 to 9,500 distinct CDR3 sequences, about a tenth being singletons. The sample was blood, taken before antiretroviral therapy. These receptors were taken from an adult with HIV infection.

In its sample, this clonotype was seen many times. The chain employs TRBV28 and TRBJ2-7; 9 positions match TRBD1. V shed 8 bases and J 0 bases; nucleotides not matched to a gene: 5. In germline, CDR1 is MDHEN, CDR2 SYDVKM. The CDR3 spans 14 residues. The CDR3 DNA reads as TGTGCCAGCGGGACAGGGCCAACCTCCTACGAGCAGTACTTC. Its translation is CASGTGPTSYEQYF.

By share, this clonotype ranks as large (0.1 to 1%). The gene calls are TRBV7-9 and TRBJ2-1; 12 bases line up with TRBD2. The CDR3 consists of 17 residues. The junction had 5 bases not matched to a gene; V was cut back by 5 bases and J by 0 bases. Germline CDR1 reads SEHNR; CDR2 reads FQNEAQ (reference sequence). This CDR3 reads CASSRGLAGRSYNEQFF. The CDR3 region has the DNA TGTGCCAGCAGCCGAGGACTAGCGGGGCGCTCCTACAATGAGCAGTTCTTC.

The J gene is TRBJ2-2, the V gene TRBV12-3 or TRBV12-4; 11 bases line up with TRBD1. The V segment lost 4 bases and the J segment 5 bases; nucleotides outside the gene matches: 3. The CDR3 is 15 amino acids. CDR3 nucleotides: TGTGCCAGCAGTTCCGGACAGGGGGCAACCGGGGAGCTGTTTTTT. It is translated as CASSSGQGATGELFF.

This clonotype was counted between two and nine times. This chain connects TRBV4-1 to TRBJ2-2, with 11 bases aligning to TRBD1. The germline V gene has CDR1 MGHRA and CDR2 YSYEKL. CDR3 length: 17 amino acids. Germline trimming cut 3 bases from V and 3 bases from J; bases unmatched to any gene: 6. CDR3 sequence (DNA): TGCGCCAGCAGCCAGAGGGGGACAGGGGGAGACACCGGGGAGCTGTTTTTT. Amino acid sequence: CASSQRGTGGDTGELFF.

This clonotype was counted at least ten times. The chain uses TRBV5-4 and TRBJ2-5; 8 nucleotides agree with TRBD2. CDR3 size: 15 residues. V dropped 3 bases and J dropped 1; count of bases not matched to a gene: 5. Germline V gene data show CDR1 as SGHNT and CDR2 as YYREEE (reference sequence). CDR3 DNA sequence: TGTGCCAGCAGCTCGGCAACTAGCGGCCAAGAGACCCAGTACTTC. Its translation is CASSSATSGQETQYF.

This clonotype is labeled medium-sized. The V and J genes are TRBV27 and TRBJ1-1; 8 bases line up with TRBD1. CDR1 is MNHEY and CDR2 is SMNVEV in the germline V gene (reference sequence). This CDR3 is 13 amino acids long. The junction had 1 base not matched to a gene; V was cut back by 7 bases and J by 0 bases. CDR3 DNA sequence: TGTGCCAGCAAGGACAGGGTGAACACTGAAGCTTTCTTT. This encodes CASKDRVNTEAFF.

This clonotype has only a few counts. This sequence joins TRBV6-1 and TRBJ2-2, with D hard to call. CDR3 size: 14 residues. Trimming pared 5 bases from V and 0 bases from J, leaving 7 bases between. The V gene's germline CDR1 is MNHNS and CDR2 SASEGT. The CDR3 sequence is CASSRRANTGELFF. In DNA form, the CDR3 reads TGTGCCAGCAGTCGACGGGCGAACACCGGGGAGCTGTTTTTT.

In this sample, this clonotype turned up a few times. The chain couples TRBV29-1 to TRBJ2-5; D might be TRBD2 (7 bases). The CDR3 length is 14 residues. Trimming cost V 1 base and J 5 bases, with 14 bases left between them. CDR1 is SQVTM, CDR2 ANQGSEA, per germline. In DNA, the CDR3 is TGCAGCGTTGAAGGTTTGGGGGGGCGTGAGACCCAGTACTTC. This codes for CSVEGLGGRETQYF.

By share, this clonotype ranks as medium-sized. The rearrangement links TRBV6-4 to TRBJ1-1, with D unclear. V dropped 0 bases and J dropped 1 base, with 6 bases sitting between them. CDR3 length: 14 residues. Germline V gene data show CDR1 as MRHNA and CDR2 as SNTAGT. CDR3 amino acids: CASSDSGKNTEAFF. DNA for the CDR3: TGTGCCAGCAGTGACTCTGGCAAGAACACTGAAGCTTTCTTT.

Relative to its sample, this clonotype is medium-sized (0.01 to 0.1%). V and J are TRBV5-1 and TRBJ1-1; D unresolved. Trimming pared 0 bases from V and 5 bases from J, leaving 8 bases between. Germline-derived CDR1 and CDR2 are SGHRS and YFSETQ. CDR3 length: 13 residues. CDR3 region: CASSLERRTEAFF. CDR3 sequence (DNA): TGCGCCAGCAGCTTGGAGAGGAGGACTGAAGCTTTCTTT.

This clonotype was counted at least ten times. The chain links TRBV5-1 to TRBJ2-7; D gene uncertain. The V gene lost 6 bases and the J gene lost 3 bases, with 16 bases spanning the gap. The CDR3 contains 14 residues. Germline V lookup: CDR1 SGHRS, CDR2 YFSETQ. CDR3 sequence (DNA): TGCGCCAGCACGCCCGAGTTCCAGGACTACGAGCAGTACTTC. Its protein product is CASTPEFQDYEQYF.

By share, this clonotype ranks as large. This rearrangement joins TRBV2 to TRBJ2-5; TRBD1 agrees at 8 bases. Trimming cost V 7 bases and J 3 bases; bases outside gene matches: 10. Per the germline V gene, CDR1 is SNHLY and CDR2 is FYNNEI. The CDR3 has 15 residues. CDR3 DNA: TGTGCCAGCATTCGCTCCAGGGGGCCAGAAGAGACCCAGTACTTC. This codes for CASIRSRGPEETQYF.

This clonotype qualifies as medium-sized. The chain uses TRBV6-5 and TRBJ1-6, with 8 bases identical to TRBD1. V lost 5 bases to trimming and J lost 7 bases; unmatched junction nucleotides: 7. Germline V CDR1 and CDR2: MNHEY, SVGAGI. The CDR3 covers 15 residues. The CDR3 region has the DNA TGTGCCAGCAGTCACCAGGGGGCTCTGAATTCACCCCTCCACTTT. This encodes CASSHQGALNSPLHF.

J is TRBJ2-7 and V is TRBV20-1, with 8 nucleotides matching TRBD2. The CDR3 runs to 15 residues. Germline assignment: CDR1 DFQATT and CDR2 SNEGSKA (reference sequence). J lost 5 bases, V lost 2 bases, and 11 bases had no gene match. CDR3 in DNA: TGCAGTGCTAGACCCTCGGGAGGGGGGCGCGACGAGCAGTACTTC. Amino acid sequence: CSARPSGGGRDEQYF.

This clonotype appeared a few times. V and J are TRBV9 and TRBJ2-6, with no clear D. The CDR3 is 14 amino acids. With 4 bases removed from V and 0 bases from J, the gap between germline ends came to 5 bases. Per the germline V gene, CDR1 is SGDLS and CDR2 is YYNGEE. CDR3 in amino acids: CASSPFSGANVLTF. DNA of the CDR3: TGTGCCAGCAGCCCTTTCTCTGGGGCCAACGTCCTGACTTTC.

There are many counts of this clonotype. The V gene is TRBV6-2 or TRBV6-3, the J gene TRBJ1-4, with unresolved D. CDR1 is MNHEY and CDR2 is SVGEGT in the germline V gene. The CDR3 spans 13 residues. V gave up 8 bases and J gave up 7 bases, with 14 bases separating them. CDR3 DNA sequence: TGTGCCAGCGAGGCTAGTCACGCTGAAAAACTGTTTTTT. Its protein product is CASEASHAEKLFF.

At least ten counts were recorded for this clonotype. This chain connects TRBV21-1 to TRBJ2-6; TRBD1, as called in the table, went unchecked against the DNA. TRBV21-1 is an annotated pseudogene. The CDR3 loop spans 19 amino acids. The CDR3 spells CASSRWRFRGLGGANVLTF. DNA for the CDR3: TGTGCCAGCAGCAGATGGCGGTTCAGGGGGCTCGGTGGGGCCAACGTCCTGACTTTC.